This TCR beta chain was retrieved from a study of T cell responses to AZD1222 COVID-19 vaccine. General study findings and limits: Repertoire sampling occurred only after the peak T cell response.

Pooling of second doses given at about 4 or about 12 weeks was done. This clone occurred once. Antigen specificity is unknown. The protocol was immunoSEQ multiplex PCR, while the TCRdb copy is restricted to in-frame clones and leaves out a portion. The profile shows about 140,000 clones, about 88% of them singletons. Germline V gene sequence: CDR1 SGHAT, CDR2 FQNNGV. The CDR3 covers 14 residues. Trimming left V 5 bases short and J 4 bases short, with 9 bases between. The source of this sequence is an adult who received the AZD1222 COVID-19 vaccine. The sequencing here drew on peripheral blood, taken 28 days after the second AZD1222 dose. This chain links TRBV11-2 with TRBJ1-6; D is ambiguous. CDR3: CASSKIGYNSPLHF. CDR3 coding DNA: TGTGCCAGCAGCAAAATTGGTTATAATTCACCCCTCCACTTT.